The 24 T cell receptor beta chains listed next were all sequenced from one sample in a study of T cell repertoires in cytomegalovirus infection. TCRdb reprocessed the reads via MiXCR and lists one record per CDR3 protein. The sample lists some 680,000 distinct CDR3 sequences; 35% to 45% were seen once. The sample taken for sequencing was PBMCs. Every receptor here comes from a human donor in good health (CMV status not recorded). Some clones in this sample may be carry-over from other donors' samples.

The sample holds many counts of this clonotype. The CDR3 nucleotides are TGTGCCAGCAGCTTAGGAATCCCTAGCGGGAGAGAGGGAGCCAAAAACATTCAGTACTTC. Residues: CASSLGIPSGREGAKNIQYF. This rearrangement joins TRBV7-2 to TRBJ2-4; 10 positions agree with TRBD2. The CDR3 extends over 20 amino acids. J lost 0 bases, V lost 1 base, and 12 bases had no gene match. Germline CDR1 SGHTA, CDR2 FQGNSA.

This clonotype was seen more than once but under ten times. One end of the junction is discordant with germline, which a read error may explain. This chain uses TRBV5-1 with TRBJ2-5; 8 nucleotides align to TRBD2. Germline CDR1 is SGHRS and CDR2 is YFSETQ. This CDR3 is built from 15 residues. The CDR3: CASSSGGRQEETPYF. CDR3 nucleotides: TGCGCCAGCAGCTCGGGAGGGCGGCAGGAGGAGACCCCGTACTTC.

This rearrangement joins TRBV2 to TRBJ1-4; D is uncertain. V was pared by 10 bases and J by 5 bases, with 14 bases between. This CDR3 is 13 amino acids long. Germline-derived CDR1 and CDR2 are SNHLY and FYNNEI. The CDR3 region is CANNLGRNEKLFF. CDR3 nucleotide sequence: TGTGCCAACAATCTCGGTAGAAATGAAAAACTGTTTTTT. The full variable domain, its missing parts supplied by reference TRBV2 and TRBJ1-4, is EPEVTQTPSHQVTQMGQEVILRCVPISNHLYFYWYRQILGQKVEFLVSFYNNEISEKSEIFDDQFSVERPDGSNFTLKIRSTKLEDSAMYFCANNLGRNEKLFFGSGTQLSVL.

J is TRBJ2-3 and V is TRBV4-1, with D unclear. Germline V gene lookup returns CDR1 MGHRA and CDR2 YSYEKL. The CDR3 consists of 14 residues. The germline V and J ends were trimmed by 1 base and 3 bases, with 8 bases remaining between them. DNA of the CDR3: TGCGCCAGCAGCCAAGGAGTCCAAACAGATACGCAGTATTTT. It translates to CASSQGVQTDTQYF.

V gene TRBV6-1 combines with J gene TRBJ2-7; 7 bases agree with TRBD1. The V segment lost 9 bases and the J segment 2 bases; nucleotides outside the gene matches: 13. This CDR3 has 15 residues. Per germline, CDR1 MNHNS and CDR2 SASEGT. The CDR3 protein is CARLRDSEFPYEQYF. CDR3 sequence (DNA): TGTGCCAGACTGAGGGACAGCGAATTTCCCTACGAGCAGTACTTC.

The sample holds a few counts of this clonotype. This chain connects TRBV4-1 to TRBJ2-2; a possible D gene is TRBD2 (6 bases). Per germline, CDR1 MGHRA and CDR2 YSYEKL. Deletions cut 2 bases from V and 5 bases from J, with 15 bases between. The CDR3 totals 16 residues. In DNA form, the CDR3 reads TGCGCCAGCAGCCAAAGGAGGGTCCTTGCAACCGGGGAGCTGTTTTTT. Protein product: CASSQRRVLATGELFF.

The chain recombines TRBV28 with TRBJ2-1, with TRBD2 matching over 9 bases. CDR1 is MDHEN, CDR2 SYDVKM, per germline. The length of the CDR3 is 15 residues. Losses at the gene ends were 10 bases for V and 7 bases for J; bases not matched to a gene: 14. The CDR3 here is CATRGWASGKNEQFF. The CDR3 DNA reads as TGTGCCACCAGAGGGTGGGCTAGCGGGAAAAATGAGCAGTTCTTC.

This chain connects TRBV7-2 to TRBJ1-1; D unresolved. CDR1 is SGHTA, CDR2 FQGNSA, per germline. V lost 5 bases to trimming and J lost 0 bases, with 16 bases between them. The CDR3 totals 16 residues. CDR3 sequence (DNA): TGTGCCAGCAGCCGTTTCAGGTTTAACATGAACACTGAAGCTTTCTTT. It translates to CASSRFRFNMNTEAFF.

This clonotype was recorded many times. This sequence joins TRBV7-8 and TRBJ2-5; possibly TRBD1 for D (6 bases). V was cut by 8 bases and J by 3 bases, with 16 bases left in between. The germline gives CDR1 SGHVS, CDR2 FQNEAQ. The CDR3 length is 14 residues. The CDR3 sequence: CASSPGTSEETQYF. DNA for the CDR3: TGTGCCAGCTCCCCGGGGACATCGGAAGAGACCCAGTACTTC.

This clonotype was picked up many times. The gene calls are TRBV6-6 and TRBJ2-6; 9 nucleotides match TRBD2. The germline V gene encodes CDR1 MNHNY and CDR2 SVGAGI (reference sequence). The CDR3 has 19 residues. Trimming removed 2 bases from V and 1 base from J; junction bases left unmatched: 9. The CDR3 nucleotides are TGTGCCAGCAGTTACCGTACTAGCGGGCACCGATCTGGGGCCAACGTCCTGACTTTC. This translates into CASSYRTSGHRSGANVLTF.

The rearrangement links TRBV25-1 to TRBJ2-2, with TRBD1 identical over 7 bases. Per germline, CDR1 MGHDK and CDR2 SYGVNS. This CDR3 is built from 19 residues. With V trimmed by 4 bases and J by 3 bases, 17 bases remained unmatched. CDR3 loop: CASSGSNLRDRAYTGELFF. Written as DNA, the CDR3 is TGTGCCAGCAGTGGCTCAAACCTCCGGGACAGAGCTTACACCGGGGAGCTGTTTTTT.

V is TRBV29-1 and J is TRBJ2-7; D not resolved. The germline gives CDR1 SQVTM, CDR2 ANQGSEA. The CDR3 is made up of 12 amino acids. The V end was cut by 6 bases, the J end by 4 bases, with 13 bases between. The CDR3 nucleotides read TGCAGCGTGTATGTGGGTGGGTACGAGCAGTACTTC. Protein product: CSVYVGGYEQYF.

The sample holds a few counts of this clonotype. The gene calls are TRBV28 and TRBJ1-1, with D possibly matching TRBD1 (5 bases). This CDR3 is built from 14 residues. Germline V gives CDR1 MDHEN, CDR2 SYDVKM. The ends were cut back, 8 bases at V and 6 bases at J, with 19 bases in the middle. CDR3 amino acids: CASWVVGQGAEAFF. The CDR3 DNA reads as TGTGCCAGCTGGGTGGTGGGGCAAGGAGCTGAAGCTTTCTTT.

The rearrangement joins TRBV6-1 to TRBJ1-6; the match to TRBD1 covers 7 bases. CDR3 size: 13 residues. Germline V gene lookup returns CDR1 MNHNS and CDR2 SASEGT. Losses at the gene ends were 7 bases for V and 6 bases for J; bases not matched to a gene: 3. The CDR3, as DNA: TGTGCCAGCATTGACAGGGCTAATTCACCCCTCCACTTT. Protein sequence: CASIDRANSPLHF.

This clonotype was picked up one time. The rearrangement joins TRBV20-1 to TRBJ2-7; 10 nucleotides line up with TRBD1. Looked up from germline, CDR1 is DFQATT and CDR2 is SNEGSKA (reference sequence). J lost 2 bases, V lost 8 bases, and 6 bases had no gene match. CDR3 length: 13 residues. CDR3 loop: CSSAGTGAYEQYF. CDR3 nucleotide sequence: TGCAGTTCTGCCGGGACAGGGGCCTACGAGCAGTACTTC.

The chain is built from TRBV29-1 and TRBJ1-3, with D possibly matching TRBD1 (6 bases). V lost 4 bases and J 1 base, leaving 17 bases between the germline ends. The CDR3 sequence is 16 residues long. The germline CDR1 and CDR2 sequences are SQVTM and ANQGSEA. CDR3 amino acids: CSVVGPQGPSGNTIYF. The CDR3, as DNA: TGCAGCGTTGTAGGGCCGCAGGGGCCTTCTGGAAACACCATATATTTT.

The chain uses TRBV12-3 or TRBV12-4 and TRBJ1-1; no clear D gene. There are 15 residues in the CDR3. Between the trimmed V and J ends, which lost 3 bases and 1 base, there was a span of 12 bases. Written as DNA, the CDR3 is TGTGCCAGCAGTTTGGTCCGGTCGAGGAACACTGAAGCTTTCTTT. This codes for CASSLVRSRNTEAFF.

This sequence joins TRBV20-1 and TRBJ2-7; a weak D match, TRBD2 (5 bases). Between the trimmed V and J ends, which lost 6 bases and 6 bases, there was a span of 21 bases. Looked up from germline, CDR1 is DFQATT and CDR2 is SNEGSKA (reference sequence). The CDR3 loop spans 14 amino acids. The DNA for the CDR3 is TGCAGTGCCACGCCCGGGGTTAAACGCTCCGAGCAGTACTTC. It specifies CSATPGVKRSEQYF.

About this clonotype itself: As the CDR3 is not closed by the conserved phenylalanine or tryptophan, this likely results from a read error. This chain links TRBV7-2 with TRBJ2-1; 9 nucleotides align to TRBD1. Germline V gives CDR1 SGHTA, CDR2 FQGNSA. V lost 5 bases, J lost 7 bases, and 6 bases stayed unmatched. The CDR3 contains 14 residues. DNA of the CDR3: TGTGCCAGCAGCACCCGGACAGGGGAGAATGAGCAGTTCTTA. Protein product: CASSTRTGENEQFL.

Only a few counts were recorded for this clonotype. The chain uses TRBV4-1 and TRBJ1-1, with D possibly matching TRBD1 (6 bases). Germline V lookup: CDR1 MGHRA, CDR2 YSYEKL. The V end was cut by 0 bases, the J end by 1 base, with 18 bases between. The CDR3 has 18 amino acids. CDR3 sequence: CASSQDKGVPYRNTEAFF. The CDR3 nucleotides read TGCGCCAGCAGCCAAGATAAGGGGGTCCCTTACAGGAACACTGAAGCTTTCTTT.

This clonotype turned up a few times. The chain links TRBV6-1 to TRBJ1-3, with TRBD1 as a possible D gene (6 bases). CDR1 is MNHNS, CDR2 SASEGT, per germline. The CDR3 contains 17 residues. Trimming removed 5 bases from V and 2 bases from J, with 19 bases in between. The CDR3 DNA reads TGTGCCAGCAGTCTGATCCGGGGGGCTACTGCTGGAAACACCATATATTTT. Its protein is CASSLIRGATAGNTIYF.

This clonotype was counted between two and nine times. The DNA of the CDR3 is TGTGCCAGCATATCGGGACGCCCCTCTGGGGCCAACGTCCTGACTTTC. The encoded protein is CASISGRPSGANVLTF. V usage is TRBV6-1 and J usage is TRBJ2-6; D is perhaps TRBD1 or TRBD2 (5 bases each). Germline V gene sequence: CDR1 MNHNS, CDR2 SASEGT. V lost 7 bases and J lost 0, with 13 bases in between. The CDR3 length is 16 residues.

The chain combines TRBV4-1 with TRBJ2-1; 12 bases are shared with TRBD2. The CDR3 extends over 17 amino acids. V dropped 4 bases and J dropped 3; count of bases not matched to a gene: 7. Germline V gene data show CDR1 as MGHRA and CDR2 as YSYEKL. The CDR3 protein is CASSPLAGGQGYNEQFF. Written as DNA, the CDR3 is TGCGCCAGCAGCCCGCTAGCGGGGGGGCAGGGCTACAATGAGCAGTTCTTC.

CDR3 residues: CASSPDGDNQPQHF. The CDR3 DNA reads TGTGCCAGCAGCCCCGATGGGGACAATCAGCCCCAGCATTTT. The J gene is TRBJ1-5, the V gene TRBV12-3 or TRBV12-4; D remains ambiguous. V lost 6 bases to trimming and J lost 3 bases, with 12 bases between them. This CDR3 is 14 amino acids long.